Following are 9 T cell receptor beta chains from one sample sequenced in a study of neurological immune-mediated disorders. One entry per CDR3 protein results from TCRdb running MiXCR on the 5' RACE reads. The repertoire consists of about 65,000 distinct CDR3 sequences, with roughly 4% occurring once and the leading ten covering 2.6%. The sequenced sample consisted of PBMCs. The source is a middle-aged man with multiple sclerosis.

This clonotype was seen at least ten times. V is TRBV7-8 and J is TRBJ1-6; D is ambiguous. Germline CDR1 is SGHVS and CDR2 is FQNEAQ. V was pared by 2 bases and J by 0 bases, with 8 bases between. The CDR3 sequence is 16 residues long. DNA for the CDR3: TGTGCCAGCAGCTTAACGGAGAGCTCCTATAATTCACCCCTCCACTTT. It yields the protein CASSLTESSYNSPLHF.

A word on this clonotype: A read error may produce the germline difference seen at one junction end. The V gene is TRBV7-3, the J gene TRBJ2-3, with D possibly being TRBD2 (5 bases). This CDR3 has 16 amino acids. CDR1 is SGHTA and CDR2 is FQGTGA in the germline V gene. The CDR3 bases are TGTGTCAGCAGCCCCCCCGCTAGCCTGGGTACAGATACGCAGTATTTT. It yields the protein CVSSPPASLGTDTQYF.

This chain connects TRBV20-1 to TRBJ2-5; 7 bases are shared with TRBD1. Germline loops: CDR1 DFQATT, CDR2 SNEGSKA (reference sequence). The ends lost 1 base at V and 5 bases at J; junction bases unmatched: 7. This CDR3 has 14 residues. Here the CDR3 reads CSARATTGKETQYF. The CDR3 DNA sequence: TGCAGTGCTAGAGCTACGACAGGGAAGGAGACCCAGTACTTC.

This clonotype was detected many times. V and J are TRBV20-1 and TRBJ2-3; 7 bases map to TRBD1. J was trimmed by 4 bases and V by 6 bases; bases with no gene match: 7. Looked up from germline, CDR1 is DFQATT and CDR2 is SNEGSKA (reference sequence). The CDR3 is 13 amino acids. The CDR3 here is CSAPRQGSDTQYF. The CDR3 nucleotides read TGCAGTGCACCTCGACAGGGTTCAGATACGCAGTATTTT.

This clonotype was recorded many times. The chain uses TRBV7-2 and TRBJ2-4; 7 bases are a match to TRBD2. This CDR3 contains 18 residues. V gave up 5 bases and J gave up 1 base; unmatched junction bases: 14. Looked up from germline, CDR1 is SGHTA and CDR2 is FQGNSA. CDR3 loop: CASSDRTQAGTAKNIQYF. The CDR3 nucleotides are TGTGCCAGCAGCGACAGAACACAAGCGGGGACGGCCAAAAACATTCAGTACTTC.

The rearrangement links TRBV3-1 to TRBJ2-1; D uncertain. Germline V gives CDR1 LGHDT, CDR2 YNNKEL (reference sequence). Trimming pared 1 base from V and 8 bases from J, leaving 3 bases between. This CDR3 is built from 11 residues. CDR3 sequence: CASSQGYEQFF. CDR3 coding DNA: TGTGCCAGCAGCCAAGGGTATGAGCAGTTCTTC.

This clonotype was recorded at least ten times. The gene calls are TRBV5-1 and TRBJ2-7; D assignment may be TRBD1 or TRBD2 (5 bases each). Germline lookup yields CDR1 SGHRS and CDR2 YFSETQ. This CDR3 spans 13 amino acids. V was trimmed by 0 bases and J by 3 bases, leaving 7 bases between them. CDR3 region: CASSLGDLYEQYF. CDR3 nucleotide sequence: TGCGCCAGCAGCTTGGGGGACCTCTACGAGCAGTACTTC.

This clonotype occurred many times. The rearrangement links TRBV6-2 or TRBV6-3 to TRBJ2-5; D unresolved. The CDR3 has 13 residues. Between the trimmed V and J ends, which lost 6 bases and 10 bases, there was a span of 18 bases. Germline V lookup: CDR1 MNHEY, CDR2 SVGEGT. CDR3 region: CASRPSTRRDQYF. The CDR3 coding sequence is TGTGCCAGCAGGCCGTCGACCCGTAGGGACCAGTACTTC.

In this sample, this clonotype turned up many times. The gene calls are TRBV28 and TRBJ2-3, with 7 nucleotides matching TRBD2. The CDR3 runs to 15 residues. The germline V gene encodes CDR1 MDHEN and CDR2 SYDVKM. V shed 4 bases, J shed 5 bases, and the junction held 9 bases outside the gene matches. CDR3 sequence: CASSSGLGLRDTQYF. The CDR3 nucleotides read TGTGCCAGCAGTTCAGGTTTGGGACTAAGAGATACGCAGTATTTT.